The 18 T cell receptor beta chains below were found in one sample sequenced in a study of blood T cells in healthy people across ages (dated by TCRdb to between 2014 and 2017). Library construction relied on 5' RACE. Sequencer: Illumina HiSeq 2500. The second PCR ran for roughly 7 to 11 cycles and used a J-beta primer mix along with a sample-barcoded 5' primer. The raw public reads went through TCRdb reprocessing: fastp at Q25, MiXCR clone calling, in-frame beta chains kept. For every CDR3 protein sequence, its rows merge into one entry that carries the most common genes and DNA. The sample yields around 990,000 distinct CDR3 sequences; roughly two fifths were counted once. The top ten hold around 12% of the sample. Material: blood. These receptors came from a man in his late teens or twenties in good health.

This clonotype was seen more than once but under ten times. The rearrangement links TRBV27 to TRBJ2-3; perhaps TRBD2 as D (5 bases). The CDR3 has 14 residues. Trimming took 5 bases from V and 0 from J, leaving 9 bases between them. Germline assignment: CDR1 MNHEY and CDR2 SMNVEV (reference sequence). CDR3 amino acids: CASSEGYSTDTQYF. The DNA of the CDR3 is TGTGCCAGCAGTGAGGGTTACAGCACAGATACGCAGTATTTT.

The chain is built from TRBV6-6 and TRBJ2-3; D unclear. From germline, CDR1 is MNHNY and CDR2 SVGAGI (reference sequence). The CDR3 length is 15 residues. The V and J ends lost 2 bases and 0 bases respectively, with 9 bases between them. CDR3 residues: CASSYHSGSTDTQYF. CDR3 DNA sequence: TGTGCCAGCAGTTACCATTCAGGAAGCACAGATACGCAGTATTTT.

V is TRBV5-1 and J is TRBJ1-5; 8 bases align to TRBD1. In germline, CDR1 is SGHRS, CDR2 YFSETQ. V was clipped by 4 bases and J by 5 bases; unmatched bases: 5. The CDR3 has 14 amino acids. This chain's CDR3 is CASSPSGGYQPQHF. DNA of the CDR3: TGCGCCAGCAGCCCTTCAGGGGGCTATCAGCCCCAGCATTTT.

This clonotype was observed a few times. This sequence joins TRBV29-1 and TRBJ2-4; D not resolved. The CDR3 length is 13 residues. The ends were cut back, 0 bases at V and 9 bases at J, with 12 bases in the middle. CDR1 and CDR2 from the germline V gene are SQVTM and ANQGSEA. The CDR3 is CSVEEGSFSIQYF. The CDR3 region has the DNA TGCAGCGTTGAAGAGGGGTCTTTCAGCATTCAGTACTTC.

Details on this clonotype: A much larger clone differs by one base, so this may be a read error. CDR3 protein: CANSPGLNYEQYF. The CDR3 coding sequence is TGCGCCAACAGCCCGGGGTTAAACTACGAGCAGTACTTC. J is TRBJ2-7 and V is TRBV5-1; D perhaps matches TRBD2 (5 bases). The CDR3 has 13 amino acids. CDR1 is SGHRS, CDR2 YFSETQ, per germline.

The genes are TRBV2 and TRBJ2-6; D uncertain. CDR3 length: 10 residues. CDR1 and CDR2 (germline): SNHLY, FYNNEI. The V end lost 7 bases, the J end lost 10 bases, and 5 bases lay between the germline ends. The CDR3 loop reads CASTPNVLTF. The CDR3 DNA is TGTGCCAGCACCCCGAACGTCCTGACTTTC.

This clonotype was detected ten times or more. The rearrangement links TRBV20-1 to TRBJ2-3; 11 bases map to TRBD2. Germline values: CDR1 DFQATT, CDR2 SNEGSKA (reference sequence). J gave up 1 base and V 7 bases, and 4 bases lay outside the gene matches. The CDR3 is 14 amino acids. In DNA, the CDR3 is TGCAGTGTCCCGGGACTAGCGGGCACAGATACGCAGTATTTT. Its translation is CSVPGLAGTDTQYF.

This clonotype was seen a few times. V gene TRBV6-6 combines with J gene TRBJ1-5; D is undetermined. CDR3 length: 13 residues. The germline CDR1 and CDR2 sequences are MNHNY and SVGAGI (reference sequence). V was pared by 6 bases and J by 1 base, with 7 bases between. The CDR3 loop is CASRILSNQPQHF. The CDR3 DNA is TGTGCCAGCAGAATACTCAGCAATCAGCCCCAGCATTTT.

V and J are TRBV30 and TRBJ2-1, with a weak D call TRBD2 (5 bases). This CDR3 region has 14 residues. The V gene's germline CDR1 is GTSNPN and CDR2 SVGIG (reference sequence). Trimming left V 8 bases short and J 7 bases short, with 21 bases between. In DNA, the CDR3 is TGTGCCCTCCGGGGTAGTTGGTCGGTAAATGAGCAGTTCTTC. Protein: CALRGSWSVNEQFF.

V is TRBV7-9 and J is TRBJ2-1; D tentatively fits TRBD1 or TRBD2 (5 bases each). This CDR3 has 14 residues. With 5 bases removed from V and 8 bases from J, the gap between germline ends came to 16 bases. Germline V CDR1 and CDR2: SEHNR, FQNEAQ (reference sequence). CDR3 coding DNA: TGTGCCAGCAGCCCCCGATCACTAGGGGATGAGCAGTTCTTC. Its protein is CASSPRSLGDEQFF.

This clonotype came up a few times. The J gene is TRBJ2-3, the V gene TRBV2; a weak D match, TRBD2 (6 bases). V gave up 7 bases and J gave up 0 bases, with 14 bases separating them. There are 15 residues in the CDR3. The germline CDR1 and CDR2 sequences are SNHLY and FYNNEI. Here the CDR3 reads CASTRRSGSTDTQYF. CDR3 coding DNA: TGTGCCAGCACCCGACGTAGCGGTAGCACAGATACGCAGTATTTT.

The genes are TRBV13 and TRBJ2-4; TRBD1 matches at 10 bases. CDR3 size: 16 residues. With V trimmed by 4 bases and J by 5 bases, 8 bases remained unmatched. Germline CDR1 is PRHDT and CDR2 is FYEKMQ (reference sequence). This CDR3 is CASSSRTGGGQNIQYF. For the CDR3, the DNA is TGTGCCAGCAGCTCCCGGACAGGGGGAGGCCAAAACATTCAGTACTTC.

The chain joins TRBV7-2 to TRBJ1-3; D remains unclear. Trimming left V 0 bases short and J 0 bases short, with 3 bases between. The CDR3 is 14 residues long. The germline CDR1 and CDR2 sequences are SGHTA and FQGNSA. The CDR3 nucleotides are TGTGCCAGCAGCTTAGCCAGCTCTGGAAACACCATATATTTT. It encodes CASSLASSGNTIYF.

V gene TRBV20-1 combines with J gene TRBJ1-2; TRBD1 aligns across 10 bases. The CDR3 totals 13 residues. Germline CDR1 DFQATT, CDR2 SNEGSKA (reference sequence). Germline trimming cut 4 bases from V and 10 bases from J; bases unmatched to any gene: 9. The CDR3 protein is CSATTGGAQDYTF. The CDR3 DNA reads as TGCAGTGCTACGACAGGGGGCGCGCAAGACTACACCTTC.

Notes on this clonotype: A read error is possible here, since a much larger clone lies one base away. The chain has TRBV7-2 and TRBJ2-3; D gene unclear. The CDR3 length is 14 residues. Trimming removed 5 bases at V and 3 bases at J, with 12 bases between. CDR1 and CDR2 from the germline V gene are SGHTA and FQGNSA. This chain's CDR3 is CASSPTTHTDTQYF. In DNA, the CDR3 is TGTGCCAGCAGCCCCACTACACATACAGATACGCAGTATTTT.

This clonotype was counted between two and nine times. The V gene is TRBV30, the J gene TRBJ1-5; possible D gene TRBD1, 5 bases. This CDR3 region has 14 residues. Germline V gene sequence: CDR1 GTSNPN, CDR2 SVGIG (reference sequence). V lost 0 bases and J lost 2, with 8 bases in between. The CDR3 DNA reads TGTGCCTGGAGTGTTGGGGGTGGCAATCAGCCCCAGCATTTT. Translating gives CAWSVGGGNQPQHF. Full variable domain (remainder filled in from reference TRBV30 and TRBJ1-5): SQTIHQWPATLVQPVGSPLSLECTVEGTSNPNLYWYRQAAGRGLQLLFYSVGIGQISSEVPQNLSASRPQDRQFILSSKKLLLSDSGFYLCAWSVGGGNQPQHFGDGTRLSIL.

This clonotype was observed at least ten times. The chain carries TRBV2 and TRBJ1-5; TRBD1 might be the D (6 bases). Per the germline V gene, CDR1 is SNHLY and CDR2 is FYNNEI. Trimming cost V 1 base and J 8 bases, with 15 bases left between them. This CDR3 has 15 amino acids. CDR3 sequence reads: CASSEGSGGLKPQHF. The CDR3 nucleotides are TGTGCCAGCAGTGAAGGGAGCGGGGGGCTTAAGCCCCAGCATTTT.

The gene calls are TRBV6-6 and TRBJ2-2, with 8 positions matching TRBD1. CDR3 length: 14 amino acids. Trimming at V came to 10 bases and at J to 6 bases, leaving 10 bases not matched to a gene. CDR1 and CDR2 (germline): MNHNY, SVGAGI (reference sequence). The CDR3 spells CATRKGQDAGELFF. The CDR3 nucleotides are TGTGCCACCAGGAAGGGACAGGATGCCGGGGAGCTGTTTTTT.